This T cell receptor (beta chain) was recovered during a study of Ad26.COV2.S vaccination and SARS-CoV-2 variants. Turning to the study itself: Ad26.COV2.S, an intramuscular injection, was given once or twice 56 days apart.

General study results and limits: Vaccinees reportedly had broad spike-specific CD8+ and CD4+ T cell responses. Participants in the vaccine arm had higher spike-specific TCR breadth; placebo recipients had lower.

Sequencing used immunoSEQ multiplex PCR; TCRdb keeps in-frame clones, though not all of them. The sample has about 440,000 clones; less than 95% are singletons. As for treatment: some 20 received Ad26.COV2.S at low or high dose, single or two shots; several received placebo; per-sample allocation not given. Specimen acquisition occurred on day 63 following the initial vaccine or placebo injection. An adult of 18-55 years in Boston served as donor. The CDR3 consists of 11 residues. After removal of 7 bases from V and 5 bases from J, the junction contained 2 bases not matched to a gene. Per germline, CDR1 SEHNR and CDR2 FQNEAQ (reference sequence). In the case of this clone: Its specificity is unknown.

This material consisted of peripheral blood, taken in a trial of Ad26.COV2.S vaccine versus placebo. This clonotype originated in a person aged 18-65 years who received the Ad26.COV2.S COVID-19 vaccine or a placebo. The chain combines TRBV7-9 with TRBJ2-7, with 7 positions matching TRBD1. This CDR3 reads CASTTGHEQYF. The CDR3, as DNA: TGTGCCAGCACGACAGGGCACGAGCAGTACTTC.